This T cell receptor beta chain was recorded in a study of blood T cell repertoires in COVID-19. The germline gives CDR1 MNHEY, CDR2 SVGEGT. J gave up 0 bases and V 2 bases, and 9 bases lay outside the gene matches. The CDR3 extends over 18 amino acids. The method was immunoSEQ multiplex PCR; TCRdb's version includes in-frame clones alone and lacks a portion of them. The table records about 32,000 clones, just over 85% of them present only once. Sequencing was done on a sample of peripheral blood. The chain has TRBV6-2 or TRBV6-3 and TRBJ2-1; the match to TRBD2 covers 8 bases. This sequence was found in a woman of 80 years or more with active or convalescent COVID-19. The CDR3 spells CASSYLPAGRGSYNEQFF. CDR3 sequence (DNA): TGTGCCAGCAGTTACCTCCCGGCCGGGAGGGGCTCCTACAATGAGCAGTTCTTC.